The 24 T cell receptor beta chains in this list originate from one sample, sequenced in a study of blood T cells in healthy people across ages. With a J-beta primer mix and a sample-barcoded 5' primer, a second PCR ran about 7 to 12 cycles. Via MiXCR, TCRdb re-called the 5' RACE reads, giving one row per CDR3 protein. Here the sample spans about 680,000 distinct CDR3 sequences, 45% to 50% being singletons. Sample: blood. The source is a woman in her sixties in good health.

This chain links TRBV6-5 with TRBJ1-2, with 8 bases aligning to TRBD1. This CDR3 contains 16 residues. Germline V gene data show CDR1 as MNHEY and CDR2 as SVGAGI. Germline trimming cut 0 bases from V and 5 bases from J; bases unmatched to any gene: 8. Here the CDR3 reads CASSYSTQGARYGYTF. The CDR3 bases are TGTGCCAGCAGTTACTCCACTCAGGGGGCGCGGTATGGCTACACCTTC.

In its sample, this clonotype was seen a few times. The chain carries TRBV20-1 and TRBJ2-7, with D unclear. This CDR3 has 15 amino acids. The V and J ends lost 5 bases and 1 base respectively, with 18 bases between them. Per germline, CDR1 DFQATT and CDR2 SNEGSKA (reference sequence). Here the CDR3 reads CSASQTGSYSYEQYF. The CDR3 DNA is TGCAGTGCTTCCCAAACCGGGTCCTATTCCTACGAGCAGTACTTC.

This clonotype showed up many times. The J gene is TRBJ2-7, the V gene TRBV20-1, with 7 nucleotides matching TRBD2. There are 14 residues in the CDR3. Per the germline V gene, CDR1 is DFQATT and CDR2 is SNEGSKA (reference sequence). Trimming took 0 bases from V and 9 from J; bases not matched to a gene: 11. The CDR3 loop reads CSARDRAGDTGQYF. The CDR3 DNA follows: TGCAGTGCTAGAGATAGGGCGGGAGACACGGGGCAGTACTTC.

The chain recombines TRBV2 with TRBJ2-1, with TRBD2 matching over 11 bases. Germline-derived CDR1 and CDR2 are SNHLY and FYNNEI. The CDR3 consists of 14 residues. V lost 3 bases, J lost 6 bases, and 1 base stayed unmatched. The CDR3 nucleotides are TGTGCCAGCAGTGAGACTAGCGGGATCAATGAGCAGTTCTTC. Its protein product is CASSETSGINEQFF.

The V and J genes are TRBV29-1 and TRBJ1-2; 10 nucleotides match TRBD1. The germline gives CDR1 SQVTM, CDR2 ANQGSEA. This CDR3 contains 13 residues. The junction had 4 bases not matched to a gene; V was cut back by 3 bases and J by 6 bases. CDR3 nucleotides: TGCAGCGTTGAGGACAGGGGGGATGATGGCTACACCTTC. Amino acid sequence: CSVEDRGDDGYTF.

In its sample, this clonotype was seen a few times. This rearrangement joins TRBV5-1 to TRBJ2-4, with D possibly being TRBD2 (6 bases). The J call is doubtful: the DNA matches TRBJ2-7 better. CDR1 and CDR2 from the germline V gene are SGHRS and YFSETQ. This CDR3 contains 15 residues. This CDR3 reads CASSSGSPLSYEQYF. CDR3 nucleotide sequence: TGCGCCAGCAGCTCCGGGAGCCCTCTCTCCTACGAGCAGTACTTC.

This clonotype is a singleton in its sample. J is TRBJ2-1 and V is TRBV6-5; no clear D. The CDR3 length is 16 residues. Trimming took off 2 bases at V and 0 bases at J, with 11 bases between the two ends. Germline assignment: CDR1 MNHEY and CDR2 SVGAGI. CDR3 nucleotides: TGTGCCAGCAGTTACGGTCACGGCTTCTCCTACAATGAGCAGTTCTTC. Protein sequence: CASSYGHGFSYNEQFF.

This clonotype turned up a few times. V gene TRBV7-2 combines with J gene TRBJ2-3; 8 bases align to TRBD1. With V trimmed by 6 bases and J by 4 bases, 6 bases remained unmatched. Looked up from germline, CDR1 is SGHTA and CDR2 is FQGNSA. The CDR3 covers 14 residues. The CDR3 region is CASSLQGQADTQYF. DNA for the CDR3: TGTGCCAGCAGTTTACAGGGACAGGCAGATACGCAGTATTTT.

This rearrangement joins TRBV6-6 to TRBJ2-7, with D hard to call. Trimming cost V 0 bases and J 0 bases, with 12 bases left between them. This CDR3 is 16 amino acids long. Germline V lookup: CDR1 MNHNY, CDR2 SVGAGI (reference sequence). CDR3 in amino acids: CASSYSKSTSSYEQYF. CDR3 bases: TGTGCCAGCAGTTACTCGAAATCTACCAGCTCCTACGAGCAGTACTTC.

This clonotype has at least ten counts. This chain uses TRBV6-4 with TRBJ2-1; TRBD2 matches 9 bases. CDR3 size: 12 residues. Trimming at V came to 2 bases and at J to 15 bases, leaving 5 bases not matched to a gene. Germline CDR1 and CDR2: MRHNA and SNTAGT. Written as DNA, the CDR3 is TGTGCCAGCAGTGACATAGGACTAGCGCCGTTCTTC. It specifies CASSDIGLAPFF.

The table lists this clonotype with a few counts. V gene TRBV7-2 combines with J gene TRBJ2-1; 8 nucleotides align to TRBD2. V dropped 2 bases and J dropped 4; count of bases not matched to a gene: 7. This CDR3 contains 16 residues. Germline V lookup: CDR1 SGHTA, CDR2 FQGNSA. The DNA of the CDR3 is TGTGCCAGCAGCTTATGGGGCGGGAGGAAGTACAATGAGCAGTTCTTC. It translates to CASSLWGGRKYNEQFF.

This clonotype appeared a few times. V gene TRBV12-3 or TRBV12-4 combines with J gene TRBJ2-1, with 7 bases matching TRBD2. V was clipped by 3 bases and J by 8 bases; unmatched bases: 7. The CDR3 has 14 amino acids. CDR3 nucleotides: TGTGCCAGCAGTTTTGGGGGAGGGAGCGATGAGCAGTTCTTC. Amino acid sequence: CASSFGGGSDEQFF.

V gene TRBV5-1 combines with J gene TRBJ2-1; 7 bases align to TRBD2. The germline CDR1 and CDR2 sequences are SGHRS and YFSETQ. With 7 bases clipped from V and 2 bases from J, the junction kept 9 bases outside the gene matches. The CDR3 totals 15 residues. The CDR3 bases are TGCGCCAGCGGCCCGGGAGGTCACCCCTACAATGAGCAGTTCTTC. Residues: CASGPGGHPYNEQFF.

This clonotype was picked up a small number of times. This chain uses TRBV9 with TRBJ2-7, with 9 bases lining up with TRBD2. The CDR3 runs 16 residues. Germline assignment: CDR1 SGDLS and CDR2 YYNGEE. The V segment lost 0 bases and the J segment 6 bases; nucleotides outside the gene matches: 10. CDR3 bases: TGTGCCAGCAGCGTAGGGGGTAGCGGGAGAAGCGGCGAGCAGTACTTC. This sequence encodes CASSVGGSGRSGEQYF.

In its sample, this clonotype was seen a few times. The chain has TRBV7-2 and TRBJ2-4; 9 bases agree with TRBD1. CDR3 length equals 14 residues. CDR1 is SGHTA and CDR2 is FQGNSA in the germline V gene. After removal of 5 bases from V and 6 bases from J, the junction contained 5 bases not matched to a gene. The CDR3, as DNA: TGTGCCAGCAGCCCCGACAGGGGGATAAACATTCAGTACTTC. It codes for CASSPDRGINIQYF. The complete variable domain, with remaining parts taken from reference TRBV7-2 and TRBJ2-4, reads GAGVSQSPSNKVTEKGKDVELRCDPISGHTALYWYRQSLGQGLEFLIYFQGNSAPDKSGLPSDRFSAERTGGSVSTLTIQRTQQEDSAVYLCASSPDRGINIQYFGAGTRLSVL.

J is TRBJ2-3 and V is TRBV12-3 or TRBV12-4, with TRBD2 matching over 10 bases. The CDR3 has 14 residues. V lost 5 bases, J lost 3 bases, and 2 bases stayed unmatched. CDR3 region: CASSTSGKTDTQYF. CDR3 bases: TGTGCCAGCAGTACTAGCGGGAAGACAGATACGCAGTATTTT.

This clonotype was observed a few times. CDR3 sequence (DNA): TGTGCCATCAGTGAGTCTACTAGCGGCTACAATGAGCAGTTCTTC. Encoded protein: CAISESTSGYNEQFF. V usage is TRBV10-3 and J usage is TRBJ2-1; the match to TRBD2 covers 8 bases. Germline values: CDR1 ENHRY, CDR2 SYGVKD. The CDR3 contains 15 residues. V trimming: 0 bases; J trimming: 3 bases; junction bases outside the gene matches: 1.

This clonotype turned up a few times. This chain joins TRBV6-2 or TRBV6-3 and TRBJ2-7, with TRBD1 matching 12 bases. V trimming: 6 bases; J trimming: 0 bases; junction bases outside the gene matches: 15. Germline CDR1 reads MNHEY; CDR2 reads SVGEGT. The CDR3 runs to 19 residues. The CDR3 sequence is CASRGRDRGLGSSSYEQYF. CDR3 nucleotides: TGTGCCAGCAGAGGCCGGGACAGGGGGCTTGGATCCAGCTCCTACGAGCAGTACTTC.

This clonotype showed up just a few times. The CDR3 sequence: CASSKRTSGSNNEQFF. As DNA, the CDR3 is TGTGCCAGCAGCAAACGGACTAGCGGGAGTAATAATGAGCAGTTCTTC. The J gene is TRBJ2-1, the V gene TRBV3-1; the match to TRBD2 covers 13 bases. The length of the CDR3 is 16 residues. The germline V gene encodes CDR1 LGHDT and CDR2 YNNKEL (reference sequence). V was clipped by 5 bases and J by 7 bases; unmatched bases: 8.

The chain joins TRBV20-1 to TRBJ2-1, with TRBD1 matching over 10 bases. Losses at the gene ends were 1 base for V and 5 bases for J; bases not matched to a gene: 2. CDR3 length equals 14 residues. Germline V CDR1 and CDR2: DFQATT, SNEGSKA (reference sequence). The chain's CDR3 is CSARGDRGHNEQFF. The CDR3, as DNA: TGCAGTGCTAGAGGGGACAGGGGTCACAATGAGCAGTTCTTC.

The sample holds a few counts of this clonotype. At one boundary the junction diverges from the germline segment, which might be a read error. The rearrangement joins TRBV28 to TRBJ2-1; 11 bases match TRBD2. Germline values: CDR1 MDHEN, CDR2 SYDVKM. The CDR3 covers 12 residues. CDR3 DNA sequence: TGCGGTACTAGCGGGAGCCGGTATGAGCAGTTCTTC. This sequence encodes CGTSGSRYEQFF.

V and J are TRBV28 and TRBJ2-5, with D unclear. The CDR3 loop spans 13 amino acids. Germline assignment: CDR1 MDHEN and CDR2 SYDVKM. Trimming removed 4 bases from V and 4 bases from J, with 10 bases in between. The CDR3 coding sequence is TGTGCCAGCAGTTGGGGTGATGGAGAGACCCAGTACTTC. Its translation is CASSWGDGETQYF.

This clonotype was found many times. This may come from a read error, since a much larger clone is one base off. Here the CDR3 DNA reads TGCAGTGCTACCTCCCCGGGGGGTTTCCGTAATGAGCAGTACTTC. It translates to CSATSPGGFRNEQYF. V and J are TRBV20-1 and TRBJ2-5, with 7 bases lining up with TRBD2. The CDR3 runs 15 residues. The germline V gene has CDR1 DFQATT and CDR2 SNEGSKA (reference sequence). Trimming removed 4 bases from V and 11 bases from J; junction bases left unmatched: 19.

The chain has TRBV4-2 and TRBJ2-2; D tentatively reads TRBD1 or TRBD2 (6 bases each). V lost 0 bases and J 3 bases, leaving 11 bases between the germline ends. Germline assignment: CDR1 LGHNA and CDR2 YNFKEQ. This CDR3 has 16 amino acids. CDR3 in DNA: TGTGCCAGCAGCCAAGATCTTCGGGGGCACACCGGGGAGCTGTTTTTT. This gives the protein CASSQDLRGHTGELFF.